The clone carrying this T cell receptor (beta chain) was counted between two and nine times. The CDR3 is made up of 15 amino acids. Per germline, CDR1 MNHEY and CDR2 SVGAGI. V lost 7 bases and J lost 4, with 20 bases in between. Per the authors' pipeline: Nucleated cell counts were estimated from reference gene primer amplification. Libraries were prepared by immunoSEQ multiplex PCR; TCRdb keeps only in-frame clonotypes and omits some of them. V, J and clone size were drawn from that table, and D and trimming were deduced from the DNA. The table has 90,000 to 130,000 clones, roughly 82% seen once. This sample was taken from a study of blood T cell repertoires in COVID-19. As for the study in general: From the United States, Italy and Spain came samples of acute and convalescent COVID-19. The analysed material was cDNA or gDNA that came from T cells, B-cell-depleted T cells, or PBMCs.

The clonotype originates from a woman aged 60-75 years with acute or convalescent COVID-19. The rearrangement uses TRBV6-5 and TRBJ2-7; maybe TRBD2 (5 bases). The sample consisted of peripheral blood. DNA of the CDR3: TGTGCCAGCAAAACCTCCAGCGGTGGTACTTACGAGCAGTACTTC. It is translated as CASKTSSGGTYEQYF.